This note documents a single T cell receptor beta chain sequence. Its antigen remains unidentified. Each of the donors was a healthy bone marrow donor. Likely unrecorded immune exposures existed in these nominally healthy donors. Primers: 60 Vbeta forward and 13 Jbeta reverse. The assay was immunoSEQ multiplex PCR, and TCRdb's table has in-frame clones only and misses some. This sample yields 170,000 or so clones, of which approximately 80% are seen a single time; around 2% belongs to the top ten. This sample was taken from a study of cytomegalovirus exposure and HLA in healthy donors. V dropped 3 bases and J dropped 4; count of bases not matched to a gene: 6. This CDR3 spans 15 amino acids. The germline CDR1 and CDR2 sequences are LNHDA and SQIVND (reference sequence). Overall study findings and caveats: V- and J-gene trimming of TCR beta was linked (in a later analysis) to a missense DCLRE1C variant.

Sequencing input: PBMCs. This chain joins TRBV19 and TRBJ2-1; TRBD2 agrees at 7 bases. This sequence originates from a man younger than 35 in good health and CMV-seronegative. The CDR3 here is CASSIISGLYNEQFF. The CDR3 coding sequence is TGTGCCAGTAGTATCATTAGCGGGCTTTACAATGAGCAGTTCTTC.